This record covers a single T cell receptor beta chain. The PCR was carried out with 60 Vbeta primers and 13 Jbeta primers. The repertoire was sequenced with immunoSEQ multiplex PCR; TCRdb's copy has only in-frame clones and lacks some. The sample consists of about 72,000 clones, roughly 74% of them appearing once. V was pared by 6 bases and J by 2 bases, with 3 bases of the junction left unmatched. The CDR3 is 13 amino acids. Germline V gene sequence: CDR1 MNHNS, CDR2 SASEGT. This specimen comes from a study of cytomegalovirus exposure and HLA in healthy donors. This chain connects TRBV6-1 to TRBJ2-5; TRBD2 agrees at 7 bases. Input material: PBMCs. The TCR originated in a man aged 40-55 years in good health and CMV-seronegative. CDR3 loop: CASSWGGQETQYF. The CDR3, as DNA: TGTGCCAGCAGCTGGGGGGGTCAAGAGACCCAGTACTTC.